This T cell receptor (beta chain) is drawn from a study of T-cell reconstitution after alpha-beta-depleted transplantation in children. For TCRbeta, the library was prepared with unique molecular identifiers. Using its own MiXCR run on the PCR reads, TCRdb lists one record per CDR3 protein. This sample has around 200,000 distinct CDR3 sequences, with approximately 10% found just once. This clonotype was counted a few times. The sample in question was PBMCs from the stem cell graft donor, obtained from the stem cell graft. The TCR comes from a human donor who donated a stem cell graft to a child with acute lymphoblastic leukemia.

CDR3 residues: CSASRAGIAKNIQYF. In nucleotides, the CDR3 is TGCAGTGCTAGTCGGGCGGGAATAGCCAAAAACATTCAGTACTTC. The chain recombines TRBV20-1 with TRBJ2-4; TRBD2 is a possible D gene (6 bases). Trimming cost V 3 bases and J 0 bases, with 12 bases left between them. CDR3 length equals 15 residues. In germline, CDR1 is DFQATT, CDR2 SNEGSKA (reference sequence).